These T cell receptor beta chains were read from a single sample in a study of blood T cells in healthy people across ages. TCRdb used MiXCR to reprocess the 5' RACE reads, holding one entry per CDR3 protein. This sample has some 1.6 million distinct CDR3 sequences, with about 35% found just once. Sequencing input: blood. These receptors were collected from a woman in her thirties in good health. Each CDR3 is given with its conserved first and last residue. A D gene is named only where the DNA matches it firmly. For some rows the clone size is stated as once, few or many, or as a class when expanded; others skip it.

j_gene: TRBJ2-2
d_gene: TRBD1
v_gene: TRBV7-9
abundance: .
CDR3nt: TGTGCCAGCAGCGTGCGGACAGGGTGGACCGGGGAGCTGTTTTTT
CDR3aa: CASSVRTGWTGELFF

j_gene: TRBJ2-6
d_gene: .
v_gene: TRBV19
abundance: .
CDR3nt: TGTGCCAGTACCCGGGACGGTCTCTCTGGGGCCAACGTCCTGACTTTC
CDR3aa: CASTRDGLSGANVLTF

j_gene: TRBJ2-7
d_gene: TRBD2
v_gene: TRBV7-2
abundance: many
CDR3nt: TGTGCCAGCAGCTTAGCGCTAGCGGGGGTCTACGAGCAGTACTTC
CDR3aa: CASSLALAGVYEQYF

j_gene: TRBJ2-1
d_gene: TRBD2
v_gene: TRBV7-3
abundance: .
CDR3nt: TGTGCCAGCAGCACGTCTAGCGGGGGGGCCGATGAGCAGTTCTTC
CDR3aa: CASSTSSGGADEQFF

j_gene: TRBJ2-7
d_gene: TRBD1
v_gene: TRBV19
abundance: .
CDR3nt: TGTGCCTCCCGCCCCTCGGGACAGGGGGCGTGGGGGGCCTACGAGCAGTACTTC
CDR3aa: CASRPSGQGAWGAYEQYF

j_gene: TRBJ2-7
d_gene: .
v_gene: TRBV20-1
abundance: few
CDR3nt: TGCAGTGCTAGGAGGTACGACTTCTCCTACGAGCAGTACTTC
CDR3aa: CSARRYDFSYEQYF

j_gene: TRBJ2-2
d_gene: .
v_gene: TRBV11-2
abundance: .
CDR3nt: TGTGCCAGCAGCTTACTAGGGGTGACCGGGGAGCTGTTTTTT
CDR3aa: CASSLLGVTGELFF

j_gene: TRBJ2-3
d_gene: TRBD2
v_gene: TRBV20-1
abundance: .
CDR3nt: TGCAGTGCTAGAGCTCCGGCCCCGCTAGCGGGGGGGGCAGATACGCAGTATTTT
CDR3aa: CSARAPAPLAGGADTQYF

j_gene: TRBJ2-4
d_gene: .
v_gene: TRBV5-1
abundance: .
CDR3nt: TGCGCCAGCAGCTTGGAACTCTCCGTTGGGCCTGACATTCAGTACTTC
CDR3aa: CASSLELSVGPDIQYF

j_gene: TRBJ1-4
d_gene: .
v_gene: TRBV27
abundance: .
CDR3nt: TGTGCCAGCAGTTTATCACCGGGTAAGGGTGAAAAACTGTTTTTT
CDR3aa: CASSLSPGKGEKLFF

j_gene: TRBJ2-7
d_gene: .
v_gene: TRBV21-1
abundance: few
CDR3nt: TGTGCCAGTAGGACTGGAGCTTTGGGGCAGTACTTC
CDR3aa: CASRTGALGQYF

j_gene: TRBJ1-5
d_gene: .
v_gene: TRBV4-1
abundance: few
CDR3nt: TGCGCCAGCAGCCAAGCGTGGGCAGGGCACCAGCCCCAGCATTTT
CDR3aa: CASSQAWAGHQPQHF

j_gene: TRBJ2-1
d_gene: .
v_gene: TRBV5-1
abundance: .
CDR3nt: TGCGCCAGCGGCGAAGGGGAGTTCTACAATGAGCAGTTCTTC
CDR3aa: CASGEGEFYNEQFF

j_gene: TRBJ2-7
d_gene: .
v_gene: TRBV2
abundance: .
CDR3nt: TGTGCCAGCAGTGAATCAGGGATTTTCAACGAGCAGTACTTC
CDR3aa: CASSESGIFNEQYF